This T cell receptor beta chain was identified during a study of cytomegalovirus exposure and HLA in healthy donors. Looking at the study overall: Inside one of the first data releases sat around 80 million unique TCRs taken from HLA-typed donors.

Germline lookup yields CDR1 GTSNPN and CDR2 SVGIG (reference sequence). The CDR3 covers 16 residues. V shed 3 bases, J shed 11 bases, and the junction held 19 bases outside the gene matches. Nominal health characterized the donors when sampled, though unrecorded immune exposures were likely. The PCR employed 60 Vbeta primers together with 13 Jbeta primers. The assay was immunoSEQ multiplex PCR, and TCRdb's table has in-frame clones only and misses some. The table lists approximately 160,000 clones, 82% of them singletons. The chain uses TRBV30 and TRBJ2-4; 7 positions match TRBD1. This receptor was identified in a girl between 2 and 10 years old in good health and CMV-seropositive. The sample comprised PBMCs. The CDR3 nucleotides are TGTGCCTGGAGCGAAGGATGGACAGGTTCAATGACATTTCAGTACTTC. The encoded protein is CAWSEGWTGSMTFQYF.